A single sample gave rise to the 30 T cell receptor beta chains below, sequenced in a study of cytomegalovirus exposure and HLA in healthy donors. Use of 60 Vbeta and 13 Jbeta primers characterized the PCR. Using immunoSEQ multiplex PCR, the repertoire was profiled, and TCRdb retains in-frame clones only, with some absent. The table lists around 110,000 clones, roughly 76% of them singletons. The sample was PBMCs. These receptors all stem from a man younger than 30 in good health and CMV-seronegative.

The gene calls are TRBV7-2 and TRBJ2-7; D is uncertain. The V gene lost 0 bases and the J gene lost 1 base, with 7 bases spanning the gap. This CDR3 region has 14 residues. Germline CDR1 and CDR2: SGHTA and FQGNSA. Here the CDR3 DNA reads TGTGCCAGCAGCTTAGCTGTGGCTTCCTACGAGCAGTACTTC. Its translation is CASSLAVASYEQYF.

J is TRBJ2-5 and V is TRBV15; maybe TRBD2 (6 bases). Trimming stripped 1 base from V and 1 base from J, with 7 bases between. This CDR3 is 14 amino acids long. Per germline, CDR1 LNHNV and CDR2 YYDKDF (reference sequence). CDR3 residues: CATSRGGLQETQYF. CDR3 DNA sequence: TGTGCCACCAGCAGAGGGGGACTCCAAGAGACCCAGTACTTC.

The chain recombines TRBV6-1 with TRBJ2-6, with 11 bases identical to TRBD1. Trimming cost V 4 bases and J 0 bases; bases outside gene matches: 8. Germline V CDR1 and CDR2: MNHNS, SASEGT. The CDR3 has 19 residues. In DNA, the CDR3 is TGTGCCAGCAGTGCGGGGACAGGGGGGTTGGCCTCTGGGGCCAACGTCCTGACTTTC. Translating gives CASSAGTGGLASGANVLTF.

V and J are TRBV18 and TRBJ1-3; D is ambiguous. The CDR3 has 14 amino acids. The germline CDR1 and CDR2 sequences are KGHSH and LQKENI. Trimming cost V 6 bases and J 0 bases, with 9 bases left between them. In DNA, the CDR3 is TGTGCCAGCTCCCGCGATCACTCTGGAAACACCATATATTTT. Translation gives CASSRDHSGNTIYF.

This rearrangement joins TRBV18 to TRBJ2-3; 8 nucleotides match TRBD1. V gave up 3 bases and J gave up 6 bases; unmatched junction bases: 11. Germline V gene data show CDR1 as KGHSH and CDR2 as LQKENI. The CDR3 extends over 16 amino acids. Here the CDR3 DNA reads TGTGCCAGCTCACCGGACAGGGTGGGGGTCGGCGATACGCAGTATTTT. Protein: CASSPDRVGVGDTQYF.

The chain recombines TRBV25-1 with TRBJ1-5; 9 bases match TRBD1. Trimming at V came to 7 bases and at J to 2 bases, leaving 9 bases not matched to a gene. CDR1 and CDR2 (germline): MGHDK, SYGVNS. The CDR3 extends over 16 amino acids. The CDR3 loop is CASKDRGRERNQPQHF. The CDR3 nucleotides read TGTGCCAGCAAGGACAGGGGTCGTGAGCGCAATCAGCCCCAGCATTTT.

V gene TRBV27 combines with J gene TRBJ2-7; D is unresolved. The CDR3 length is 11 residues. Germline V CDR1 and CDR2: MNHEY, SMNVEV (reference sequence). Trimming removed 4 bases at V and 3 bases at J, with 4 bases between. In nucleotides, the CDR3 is TGTGCCAGCAGTTCACACTACGAGCAGTACTTC. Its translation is CASSSHYEQYF.

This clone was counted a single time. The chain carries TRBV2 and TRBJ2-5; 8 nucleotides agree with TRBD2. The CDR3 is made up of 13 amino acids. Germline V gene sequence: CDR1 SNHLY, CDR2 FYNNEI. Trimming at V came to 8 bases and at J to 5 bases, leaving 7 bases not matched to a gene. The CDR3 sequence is CASYPGGPETQYF. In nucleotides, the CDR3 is TGTGCCAGCTACCCGGGGGGGCCGGAGACCCAGTACTTC.

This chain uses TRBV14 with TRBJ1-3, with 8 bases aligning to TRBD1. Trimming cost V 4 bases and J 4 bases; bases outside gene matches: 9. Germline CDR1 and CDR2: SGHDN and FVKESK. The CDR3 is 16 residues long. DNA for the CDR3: TGTGCCAGCAGCCCCCGCACAGGGGGTGTCGGAAACACCATATATTTT. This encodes CASSPRTGGVGNTIYF.

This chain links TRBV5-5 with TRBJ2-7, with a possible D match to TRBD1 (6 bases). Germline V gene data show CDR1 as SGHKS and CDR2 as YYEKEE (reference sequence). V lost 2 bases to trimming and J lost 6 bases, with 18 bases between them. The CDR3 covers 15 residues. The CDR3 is CASSLSPRGPLEQYF. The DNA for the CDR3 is TGTGCCAGCAGCTTATCCCCCAGGGGCCCTCTCGAGCAGTACTTC.

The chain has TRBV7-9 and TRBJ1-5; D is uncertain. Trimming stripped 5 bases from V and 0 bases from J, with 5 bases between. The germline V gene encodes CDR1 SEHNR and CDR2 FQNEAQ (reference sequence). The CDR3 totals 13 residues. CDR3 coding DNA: TGTGCCAGCAGCGAGAATAGCAATCAGCCCCAGCATTTT. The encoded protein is CASSENSNQPQHF.

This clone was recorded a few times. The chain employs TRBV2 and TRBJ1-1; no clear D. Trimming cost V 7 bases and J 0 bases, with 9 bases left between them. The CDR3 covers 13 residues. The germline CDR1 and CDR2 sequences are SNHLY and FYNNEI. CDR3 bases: TGTGCCAGCACCCGCCTAATGAACACTGAAGCTTTCTTT. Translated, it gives CASTRLMNTEAFF.

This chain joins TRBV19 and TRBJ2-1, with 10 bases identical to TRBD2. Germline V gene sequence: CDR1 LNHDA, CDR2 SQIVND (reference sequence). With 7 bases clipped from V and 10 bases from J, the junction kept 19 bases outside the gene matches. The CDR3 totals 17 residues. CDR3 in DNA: TGTGCCAGTAAGGACGCAAGGGGTACTAGCGGGGTGCGGGAGCAGTTCTTC. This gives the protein CASKDARGTSGVREQFF.

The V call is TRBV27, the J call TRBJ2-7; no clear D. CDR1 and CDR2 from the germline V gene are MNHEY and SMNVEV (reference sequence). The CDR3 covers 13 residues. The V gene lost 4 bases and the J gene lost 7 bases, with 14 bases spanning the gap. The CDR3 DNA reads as TGTGCCAGCAGTTCCAGGTTACCCTTGGAGCAGTACTTC. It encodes CASSSRLPLEQYF.

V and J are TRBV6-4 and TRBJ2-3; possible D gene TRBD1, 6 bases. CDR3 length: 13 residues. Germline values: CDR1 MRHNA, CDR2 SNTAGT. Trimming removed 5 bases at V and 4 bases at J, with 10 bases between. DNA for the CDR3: TGTGCCAGCAGTCACAGGGATTCAGATACGCAGTATTTT. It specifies CASSHRDSDTQYF.

The CDR3 here is CASRNGQGGYGYTF. The CDR3 region has the DNA TGCGCCAGCAGAAACGGACAGGGGGGCTATGGCTACACCTTC. The V and J genes are TRBV5-1 and TRBJ1-2; TRBD1 agrees at 10 bases. CDR3 size: 14 residues. Germline V gene lookup returns CDR1 SGHRS and CDR2 YFSETQ. Trimming removed 5 bases from V and 4 bases from J; junction bases left unmatched: 5.

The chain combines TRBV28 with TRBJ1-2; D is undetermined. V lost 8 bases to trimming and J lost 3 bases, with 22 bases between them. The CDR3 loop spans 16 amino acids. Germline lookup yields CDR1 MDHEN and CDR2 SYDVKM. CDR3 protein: CASAPPGEGKDYGYTF. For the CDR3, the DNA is TGTGCCAGCGCCCCCCCCGGAGAGGGTAAGGACTATGGCTACACCTTC.

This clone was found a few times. The DNA for the CDR3 is TGTGCCAGCAGCAAAACGGGACAATCGAACACTGAAGCTTTCTTT. Residues: CASSKTGQSNTEAFF. The chain employs TRBV13 and TRBJ1-1; a weak D match, TRBD1 (6 bases). Germline V gives CDR1 PRHDT, CDR2 FYEKMQ (reference sequence). Trimming shortened V by 5 bases and J by 1 base, and 14 bases separated the two germline ends. The CDR3 is 15 amino acids.

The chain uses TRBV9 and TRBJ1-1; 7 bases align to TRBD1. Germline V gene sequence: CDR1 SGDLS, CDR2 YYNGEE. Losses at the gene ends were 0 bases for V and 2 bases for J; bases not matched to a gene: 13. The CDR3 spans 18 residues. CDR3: CASSVGDSVGTDNTEAFF. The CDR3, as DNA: TGTGCCAGCAGCGTAGGTGACTCGGTGGGGACAGACAACACTGAAGCTTTCTTT.

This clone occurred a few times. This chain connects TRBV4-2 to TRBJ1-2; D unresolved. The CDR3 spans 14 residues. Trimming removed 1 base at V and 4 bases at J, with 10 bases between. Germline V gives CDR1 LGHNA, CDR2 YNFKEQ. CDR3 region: CASSQVGSRYGYTF. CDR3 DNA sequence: TGTGCCAGCAGCCAAGTCGGTTCCCGCTATGGCTACACCTTC.

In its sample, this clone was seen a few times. This chain's CDR3 is CASSTGGNTEAFF. In nucleotides, the CDR3 is TGTGCCAGCAGTACGGGAGGGAACACTGAAGCTTTCTTT. J is TRBJ1-1 and V is TRBV5-6, with D uncertain. The V gene lost 5 bases and the J gene lost 1 base, with 9 bases spanning the gap. In germline, CDR1 is SGHDT, CDR2 YYEEEE. The CDR3 has 13 amino acids.

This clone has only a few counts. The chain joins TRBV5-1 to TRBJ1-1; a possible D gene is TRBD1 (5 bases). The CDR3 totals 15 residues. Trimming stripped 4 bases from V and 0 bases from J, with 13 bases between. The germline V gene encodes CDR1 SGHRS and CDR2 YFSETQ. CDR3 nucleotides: TGCGCCAGCAGCGAACCTGGGGGGATGAACACTGAAGCTTTCTTT. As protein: CASSEPGGMNTEAFF.

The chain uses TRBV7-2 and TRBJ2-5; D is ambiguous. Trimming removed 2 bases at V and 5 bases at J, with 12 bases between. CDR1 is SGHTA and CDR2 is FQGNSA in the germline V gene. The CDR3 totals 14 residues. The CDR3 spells CASSLKQFRETQYF. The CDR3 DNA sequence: TGTGCCAGCAGCTTAAAACAGTTCCGGGAGACCCAGTACTTC.

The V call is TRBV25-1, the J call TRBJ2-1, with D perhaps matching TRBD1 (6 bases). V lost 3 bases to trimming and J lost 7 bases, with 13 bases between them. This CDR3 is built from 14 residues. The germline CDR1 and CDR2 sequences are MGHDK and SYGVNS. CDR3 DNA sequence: TGTGCCAGCAGTGAGTACAGGGTGCGGAATGAGCAGTTCTTC. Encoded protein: CASSEYRVRNEQFF.

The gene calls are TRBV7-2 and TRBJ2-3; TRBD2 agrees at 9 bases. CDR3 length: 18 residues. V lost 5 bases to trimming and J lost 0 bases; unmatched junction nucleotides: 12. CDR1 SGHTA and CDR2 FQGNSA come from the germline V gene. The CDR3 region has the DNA TGTGCCAGCAGCCACCAGAGCGGGGGGCATACTAGCACAGATACGCAGTATTTT. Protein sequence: CASSHQSGGHTSTDTQYF.

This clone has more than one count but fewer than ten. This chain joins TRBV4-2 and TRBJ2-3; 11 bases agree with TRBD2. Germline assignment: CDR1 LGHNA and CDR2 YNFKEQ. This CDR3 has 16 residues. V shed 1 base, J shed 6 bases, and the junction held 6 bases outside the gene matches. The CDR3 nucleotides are TGTGCCAGCAGCCAAGGACTAGCGGGGTCCCCGGATACGCAGTATTTT. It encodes CASSQGLAGSPDTQYF.

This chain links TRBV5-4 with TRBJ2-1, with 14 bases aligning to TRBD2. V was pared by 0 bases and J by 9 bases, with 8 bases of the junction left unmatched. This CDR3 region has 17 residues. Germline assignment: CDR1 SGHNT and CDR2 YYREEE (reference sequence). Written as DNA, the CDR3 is TGTGCCAGCAGCTTGGCCGCGACTAGCGGGGGGGCGTTTGAGCAGTTCTTC. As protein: CASSLAATSGGAFEQFF.

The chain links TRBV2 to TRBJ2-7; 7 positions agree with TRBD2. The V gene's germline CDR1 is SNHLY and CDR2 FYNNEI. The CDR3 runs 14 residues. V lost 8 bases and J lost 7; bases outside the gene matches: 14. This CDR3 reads CASAASGNSGEQYF. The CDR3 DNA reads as TGTGCCAGCGCTGCGAGCGGGAACTCGGGTGAGCAGTACTTC.

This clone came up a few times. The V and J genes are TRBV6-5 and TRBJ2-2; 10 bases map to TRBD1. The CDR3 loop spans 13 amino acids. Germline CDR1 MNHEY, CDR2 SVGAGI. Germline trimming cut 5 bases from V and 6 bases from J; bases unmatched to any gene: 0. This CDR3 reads CASSGQGAGELFF. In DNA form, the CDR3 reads TGTGCCAGCAGTGGACAGGGGGCCGGGGAGCTGTTTTTT.

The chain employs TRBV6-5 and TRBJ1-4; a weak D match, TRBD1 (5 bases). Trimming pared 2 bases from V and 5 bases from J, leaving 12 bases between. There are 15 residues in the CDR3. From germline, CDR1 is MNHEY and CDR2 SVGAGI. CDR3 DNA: TGTGCCAGCAGTTACGGGTCCGGGGGGAATGAAAAACTGTTTTTT. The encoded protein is CASSYGSGGNEKLFF.